This is a list of T cell receptor beta chains from one sample in a study of blood T cell repertoires in COVID-19. Sequencing used immunoSEQ multiplex PCR; TCRdb keeps in-frame clones, though not all of them. The repertoire holds under 250,000 clones, about 90% seen once, with around 3.2% in the top ten. Source material: PBMCs or T cells enriched from blood (not recorded which). The receptors were sampled from a woman between 35 and 50 years old who had been exposed to COVID-19. CDR3s include the opening cysteine and the closing phenylalanine or tryptophan. D genes are given only for firm matches. Clone sizes are given selectively: once, few, many, or a class where the clone is expanded.

TRBJ1-6	NA	NA	TRBV7-2	CASSSAGAYNSPLHF	TGTGCCAGCAGCTCTGCAGGGGCCTATAATTCACCCCTCCACTTT
TRBJ2-1	NA	NA	TRBV7-8	CASSLGDYNEQFF	TGTGCCAGCAGCTTAGGAGATTACAATGAGCAGTTCTTC
TRBJ1-2	NA	NA	TRBV25-1	CASSVGPAGRYGYTF	TGTGCCAGCAGTGTGGGCCCTGCAGGGCGGTATGGCTACACCTTC
TRBJ2-7	once	TRBD2	TRBV18	CASSPREGQGSSGEQYF	TGTGCCAGCTCACCGCGGGAGGGGCAAGGTTCGTCGGGCGAGCAGTACTTC
TRBJ1-2	NA	NA	TRBV7-2	CASIQPSTDYGYAF	TGTGCCAGCATCCAACCCTCGACGGACTATGGCTACGCCTTC
TRBJ2-3	NA	NA	TRBV5-1	CASSLGQSTDTQYF	TGTGCCAGCAGCTTGGGTCAGAGCACAGATACGCAGTATTTT
TRBJ2-1	once	TRBD2	TRBV4-1	CASSQPSGAYNEQFF	TGCGCCAGCAGCCAACCTAGCGGGGCCTACAATGAGCAGTTCTTC
TRBJ1-2	NA	TRBD1	TRBV28	CASSPAGRQGRYTF	TGTGCCAGCAGTCCGGCGGGTCGACAGGGCCGCTACACCTTC
TRBJ1-1	NA	TRBD1	TRBV19	CASSINRGTAPSAFF	TGTGCCAGTAGTATAAACAGGGGGACCGCTCCGTCAGCTTTCTTT
TRBJ2-1	NA	TRBD2	TRBV7-9	CASSLDTSGRANEQFF	TGTGCCAGCAGCTTGGATACTAGCGGGAGGGCCAATGAGCAGTTCTTC
TRBJ1-1	few	NA	TRBV24-1	CATSDWTNTEAFF	TGTGCCACCAGTGATTGGACTAACACTGAAGCTTTCTTT
TRBJ1-1	NA	NA	TRBV13	CASSLVGRAFF	TGTGCCAGCAGCTTAGTAGGCAGGGCTTTCTTT
TRBJ2-4	NA	TRBD1	TRBV30	CAWSDRGKNIQYF	TGTGCCTGGAGCGACAGGGGGAAGAACATTCAGTACTTC
TRBJ1-6	NA	NA	TRBV7-9	CASSWREGSDSPLHF	TGTGCCAGCAGCTGGCGGGAGGGTAGCGATTCACCCCTCCACTTT
TRBJ1-4	NA	TRBD1	TRBV5-4	CASSPTTDRANEKLFF	TGTGCCAGCAGCCCTACCACAGACAGGGCGAATGAAAAACTGTTTTTT
TRBJ1-5	NA	NA	TRBV28	CASSPRQLYSNQPQHF	TGTGCCAGCAGTCCGAGACAGCTTTATAGCAATCAGCCCCAGCATTTT
TRBJ1-6	NA	NA	TRBV28	CASSLWGGSYNSPLHF	TGTGCCAGCAGTTTATGGGGGGGTTCCTATAATTCACCCCTCCACTTT
TRBJ2-2	NA	NA	TRBV24-1	CATNSAMNTGELFF	TGTGCCACCAATTCAGCGATGAACACCGGGGAGCTGTTTTTT
TRBJ2-2	NA	NA	TRBV19	CASIPSRGVKESSGELFF	TGTGCCAGTATCCCCAGTAGGGGCGTTAAGGAGAGCTCCGGGGAGCTGTTTTTT
TRBJ1-5	once	NA	TRBV4-2	CASSQDLSQPQHF	TGTGCCAGCAGCCAAGATTTGAGTCAGCCCCAGCATTTT
TRBJ2-2	NA	NA	TRBV6-4	CASSESSTGELFF	TGTGCCAGCAGTGAATCTAGCACCGGGGAGCTGTTTTTT
TRBJ1-1	NA	TRBD1	TRBV3-1/TRBV3-2	CASSIRDREGTEAFF	TGTGCCAGCAGCATACGGGACAGGGAAGGCACTGAAGCTTTCTTT
TRBJ2-3	NA	NA	TRBV24-1	CATSEPTPGGQDTQYF	TGTGCCACCAGTGAACCAACTCCCGGGGGACAGGATACGCAGTATTTT
TRBJ1-5	NA	TRBD1	TRBV7-2	CASSPTTGGNQPQHF	TGTGCCAGCAGCCCCACAACAGGGGGCAATCAGCCCCAGCATTTT
TRBJ2-7	NA	NA	TRBV6-4	CASSVLAGASYEQYF	TGTGCCAGCAGTGTGCTTGCGGGGGCTTCCTACGAGCAGTACTTC
TRBJ1-1	once	TRBD1	TRBV11-2	CASSLDAGGIEAFF	TGTGCCAGCAGCTTAGATGCAGGGGGGATTGAAGCTTTCTTT
TRBJ2-1	NA	TRBD2	TRBV6-5	CASSSGTSGSNEQFF	TGTGCCAGCAGTTCCGGGACTAGCGGGAGCAATGAGCAGTTCTTC
TRBJ1-5	once	TRBD1	TRBV19	CASTLNRGLNQPQHF	TGTGCCAGTACCCTAAACAGGGGCTTAAATCAGCCCCAGCATTTT
TRBJ2-2	NA	TRBD1	TRBV5-5	CASTTGQGWDTGELFF	TGTGCCAGCACCACCGGACAGGGGTGGGACACCGGGGAGCTGTTTTTT
TRBJ2-4	NA	NA	TRBV7-2	CASSRGLLLAKNIQYF	TGTGCCAGCAGCCGGGGACTCCTACTAGCCAAAAACATTCAGTACTTC
TRBJ1-1	NA	NA	TRBV11-3	CASSRDLMNTEAFF	TGTGCCAGCAGCCGGGATCTTATGAACACTGAAGCTTTCTTT
TRBJ1-4	NA	NA	TRBV3-1/TRBV3-2	CASSRNPGANEKLFF	TGTGCCAGCAGCCGAAACCCCGGGGCTAATGAAAAACTGTTTTTT
TRBJ1-5	NA	NA	TRBV7-8	CASSLAQGSQPQHF	TGTGCCAGCAGCTTAGCGCAGGGCAGTCAGCCCCAGCATTTT
TRBJ1-4	NA	NA	TRBV4-3	CASSQDVVTGGDEKLFF	TGCGCCAGCAGCCAAGATGTGGTCACGGGGGGGGATGAAAAACTGTTTTTT
TRBJ2-1	NA	TRBD2	TRBV19	CASSIAGTSGSRRFF	TGTGCCAGTAGTATAGCGGGGACTAGCGGGAGCCGTAGGTTCTTC
TRBJ1-2	once	TRBD1	TRBV28	CASSQGVSIYGYTF	TGTGCCAGCAGTCAGGGGGTCTCCATCTATGGCTACACCTTC
TRBJ1-5	NA	TRBD1	TRBV19	CASSDRGFDQPQHF	TGTGCCAGTAGTGACAGGGGATTTGATCAGCCCCAGCATTTT
TRBJ1-2	NA	NA	TRBV27	CASSRKPNPGETSGYTF	TGTGCCAGCAGTAGAAAACCCAACCCAGGGGAAACTAGTGGCTACACCTTC
TRBJ2-3	NA	NA	TRBV6-5	CATTRGGADTQYF	TGTGCCACCACTAGGGGGGGGGCGGATACGCAGTATTTT
TRBJ1-1	NA	TRBD1	TRBV11-2	CASRQGARTEAFF	TGTGCCAGCAGACAGGGGGCCCGGACTGAAGCTTTCTTT
TRBJ1-1	NA	TRBD1	TRBV2	CASTPGQGAWGNTEAFF	TGTGCCAGCACCCCGGGACAGGGGGCGTGGGGGAACACTGAAGCTTTCTTT
TRBJ2-5	once	TRBD1	TRBV7-2	CASSSGTGRETQYF	TGTGCCAGCAGCTCCGGGACAGGACGTGAGACCCAGTACTTC
TRBJ1-2	NA	TRBD1	TRBV27	CASSLKGASYGYTF	TGTGCCAGCAGTTTGAAGGGGGCGTCCTATGGCTACACCTTC
TRBJ2-2	few	NA	TRBV4-1	CASSQRSTGELFF	TGCGCCAGCAGCCAGAGGTCCACCGGGGAGCTGTTTTTT
TRBJ2-2	NA	NA	TRBV19	CASTYTGELFF	TGTGCCAGTACTTACACCGGGGAGCTGTTTTTT
TRBJ1-2	once	NA	TRBV4-3	CASSQDIARVGYTF	TGCGCCAGCAGCCAAGATATCGCGAGGGTGGGCTACACCTTC
TRBJ1-6	NA	NA	TRBV13	CASSFSRSSYNSPLHF	TGTGCCAGCAGCTTTTCGAGAAGCTCCTATAATTCACCCCTCCACTTT
TRBJ2-5	NA	NA	TRBV12-3/TRBV12-4	CASKKQEETQYF	TGTGCCAGCAAAAAACAGGAAGAGACCCAGTACTTC
TRBJ2-5	NA	NA	TRBV5-1	CASSRLQETQYF	TGCGCCAGCAGCCGACTTCAAGAGACCCAGTACTTC
TRBJ2-5	NA	TRBD1	TRBV9	CASSVGRTGETQYF	TGTGCCAGCAGCGTAGGACGGACAGGAGAGACCCAGTACTTC
TRBJ2-6	NA	TRBD1	TRBV7-9	CASRPTGVGANVLTF	TGTGCCAGCAGGCCTACAGGGGTTGGGGCCAACGTCCTGACTTTC